This T cell receptor (beta chain) originates from a study of blood T cells in healthy people across ages (dated by TCRdb to between 2014 and 2016). Context from the whole study: In model experiments, roughly one uniquely barcoded TCR beta cDNA molecule per two T cells was captured by template switching. Age-related changes in TCR beta repertoire diversity were measured in the study by deep sequencing normalized with unique cDNA molecular identifiers. The donors were divided into four age groups: young (average around 16 years), middle-aged (around 37), aged (approximately 62) and long-lived (more than 75). To avoid experimental bias, donors of different ages were randomly spread across the sequencing lanes. The study analyzed two additional independent replicas of 1 million unique cDNA reads from the same blood draw for two donors, one aged 18 to 30 and one aged 80 or older.

Taken from the germline V gene (reference sequence), the CDR1 and CDR2 loops are GTSNPN and SVGIG. The CDR3, cysteine through phenylalanine, is 18 amino acids long. Only CDR3 DNA remains: 54 bases, in frame from the first base. Systemically healthy Caucasian individuals from Russia, roughly 40 in total and aged roughly 6 to 100 years, were included as donors. Each donor gave approximately 9.3 milliliters of peripheral blood, collected into EDTA-treated Vacutainer tubes. Ficoll-Paque density-gradient centrifugation was used to isolate PBMCs, with at least 6.5 million per sample. Trizol reagent was used to extract total RNA from PBMCs, with at least 5 micrograms per sample. For every donor, flow cytometry on a PBMC aliquot measured the percentage of naive CD45RAhigh/CD27high T cells. The full study reports these points: Observed TCR beta diversity correlated strongly with the percentage of naive T cells measured by flow cytometry. Compared with the aged group, the long-lived group had more naive CD4+ T cells, fewer expanded clones and increased TCR diversity, a pattern suggesting age selection. Bulk unsorted PBMC profiling prevented conclusive comparison of naive and antigen-experienced compartments. Estimates of total diversity based on one million sequenced T cells were regarded as lower bounds and as underestimates. As age increased, observed TCR beta diversity per million T cells dropped in a roughly linear way, and a significant reduction was already evident by age around 41. Because the CMV infection status of the donors was unknown, age-related changes in expanded clonotypes may potentially have been confounded.

The receptor library was made with 5' RACE. TCRdb names Illumina HiSeq 2500 as the instrument used. A second roughly 7 to 12 cycle PCR used a sample-barcoded 5' primer and a J-beta primer mix. A unique molecular identifier was introduced onto each TCR beta cDNA molecule by a template-switch 5' adaptor carrying 12 random nucleotides. Each sample yielded at least 2.5 million CDR3-containing paired-end reads. First-strand cDNA was synthesized from all RNA with the Mint cDNA synthesis kit, primed by a TRBC-specific oligonucleotide. Following uracil-DNA glycosylase treatment, all cDNA underwent a first 18-cycle PCR with the universal primers M1SS and BC2_uni_R. Processing in the source paper ran as follows. For normalization, 1 million high-quality reads, each with a distinct molecular identifier, were randomly selected from each sample. Reads sharing molecular identifiers were discarded rather than binned into consensus sequences. MiTCR, set to a Q25 quality threshold and the strictest error-elimination algorithm, was used for CDR3 identification, clonotype clustering and error correction. A nonparametric unseen species model using Euler transformation provided a lower-bound estimate of total TCR beta diversity. Through fastp at Q25 and MiXCR, TCRdb rebuilt clones from the public reads, retaining in-frame beta chains. Every CDR3 protein is listed once, alongside the most common genes and DNA of its rows. TCRdb assigned the V and J calls; the authors' analysis was not used. This sample is represented by hundreds of thousands of distinct CDR3 sequences; 32% of them were singletons. Approximately 15% of the sample goes to the ten largest clones.

With regard to this clonotype: Its antigen is not yet known. A much larger clone is a single base away; this may be a read error.

The chain is made from TRBV30 and TRBJ2-1; TRBD2 fits 8 bases in the junction. The end of the DNA is better explained by TRBJ2-7, so the J call may be wrong. Sequencing was done on a sample of blood. This receptor was taken from a woman older than 75 in good health. Donor details come from another sample of the same person, matched by shared clones. The DNA sequence reads TGTGCCTGGAACTTAGGGCGGGGGGCCCACCAGACTTACAATGAGCAGTACTTC. Translated, this gives CAWNLGRGAHQTYNEQYF.